The clone carrying this T cell receptor (beta chain) was detected only a few times. These data belong to a study of cytomegalovirus exposure and HLA in healthy donors. The PCR contained 60 Vbeta and 13 Jbeta primers. Libraries were prepared by immunoSEQ multiplex PCR; TCRdb keeps only in-frame clonotypes and omits some of them. The top ten hold roughly 1.9% of the sample, which has 150,000 to 200,000 clones, less than 80% seen once. The germline V gene encodes CDR1 LNHDA and CDR2 SQIVND (reference sequence). This CDR3 has 12 amino acids. The V gene lost 6 bases and the J gene lost 3 bases, with 8 bases spanning the gap.

The sequenced sample was PBMCs. The chain links TRBV19 to TRBJ1-1, with D unresolved. The source of this sequence is a man aged 40-49 years in good health and CMV-seronegative. The DNA of the CDR3 is TGTGCCAGTAGATACAGCTACACTGAAGCTTTCTTT. It translates to CASRYSYTEAFF.